This T cell receptor (beta chain) was found in a study of lymphopenia after photon versus proton radiotherapy. CDR3 length equals 15 residues. V trimming: 3 bases; J trimming: 6 bases; junction bases outside the gene matches: 8. Germline CDR1 and CDR2: SGHRS and YFSETQ. Study-level points and caveats: Oligoclonal CD8+ Temra expansion after nadir drove photon patients' diversity drop.

Generated by immunoSEQ multiplex PCR, the TCRdb table keeps only in-frame clones and is missing some. The table records 160,000 or so clones, more than 85% of them present only once. Concerning this clone itself: Its target is unknown.

Sequencing was performed on peripheral blood, taken from a patient treated with photon-based radiotherapy. The chain is built from TRBV5-1 and TRBJ2-1, with TRBD2 identical over 8 bases. This receptor was obtained from a man in his fifties or sixties with gastric cancer. CDR3 loop: CASSWTGGPVNEQFF. The DNA of the CDR3 is TGCGCCAGCAGCTGGACGGGAGGGCCGGTCAATGAGCAGTTCTTC.